Reported below is one T cell receptor beta chain. From germline, CDR1 is LGHNA and CDR2 YNFKEQ. V was clipped by 5 bases and J by 6 bases, with 14 bases between them. The CDR3 has 14 residues. TCRdb itself ran the 5' RACE reads through MiXCR, one entry per CDR3 protein. The table includes fewer than 350,000 distinct CDR3 sequences, roughly an eighth detected once. The sample comes from a study of T-cell memory formation after mild COVID-19. Material for sequencing was PBMCs or a T cell subset sorted from them (not recorded which). The TCR originated in a man between 18 and 29 years old who had mild COVID-19 (a few samples of this study predate the infection). Cell type and time point are not known. V is TRBV4-2 and J is TRBJ1-5, with D tentatively TRBD1 (6 bases). CDR3 in amino acids: CASSTHRDGQPQHF. The CDR3 region has the DNA TGTGCCAGCAGCACCCACAGGGACGGTCAGCCCCAGCATTTT.